A single sample gave rise to the 14 T cell receptor beta chains below, sequenced in a study of OX40 agonist ivuxolimab in advanced cancers. The protocol was immunoSEQ multiplex PCR, while the TCRdb copy is restricted to in-frame clones and leaves out a portion. Of over 95,000 clones in the sample, roughly 90% are singletons; the top ten hold under 0.8%. The sequencing used CD4+ or CD8+ T cells sorted from blood, collected in a trial of the OX40 agonist ivuxolimab. Receptors originate from an adult with an advanced solid tumor such as melanoma, head and neck, liver or kidney cancer.

The chain carries TRBV7-9 and TRBJ2-7, with D possibly being TRBD1 (6 bases). The CDR3 runs to 14 residues. The germline V gene has CDR1 SEHNR and CDR2 FQNEAQ (reference sequence). The V and J ends lost 0 bases and 2 bases respectively, with 8 bases between them. The CDR3 DNA is TGTGCCAGCAGCTTAGCGCACAGGGCCTACGAGCAGTACTTC. It specifies CASSLAHRAYEQYF.

The chain joins TRBV7-2 to TRBJ1-5; possible D gene TRBD1, 5 bases. This CDR3 has 13 residues. The germline V and J ends were trimmed by 5 bases and 6 bases, with 11 bases remaining between them. The germline V gene has CDR1 SGHTA and CDR2 FQGNSA. The CDR3 spells CASSIDSLQPQHF. CDR3 sequence (DNA): TGTGCCAGCAGCATAGACAGTCTTCAGCCCCAGCATTTT.

V usage is TRBV7-9 and J usage is TRBJ1-1; a weak D match, TRBD1 (5 bases). The ends were cut back, 7 bases at V and 1 base at J, with 16 bases in the middle. Germline V gene data show CDR1 as SEHNR and CDR2 as FQNEAQ (reference sequence). The CDR3 covers 15 residues. The DNA of the CDR3 is TGTGCCAGCACCCCGGCGGGGGTAGGGAACACTGAAGCTTTCTTT. Amino acid sequence: CASTPAGVGNTEAFF.

This sequence joins TRBV5-1 and TRBJ2-3; a possible D gene is TRBD2 (7 bases). CDR1 and CDR2 (germline): SGHRS, YFSETQ. This CDR3 has 17 residues. Trimming stripped 4 bases from V and 1 base from J, with 19 bases between. CDR3 nucleotide sequence: TGCGCCAGCAGCCCCCAGGTGGGGGGGCGAGGCACAGATACGCAGTATTTT. Translation: CASSPQVGGRGTDTQYF.

V gene TRBV29-1 combines with J gene TRBJ2-3, with 8 bases identical to TRBD2. The length of the CDR3 is 18 residues. Germline-derived CDR1 and CDR2 are SQVTM and ANQGSEA. J lost 3 bases, V lost 1 base, and 15 bases had no gene match. DNA of the CDR3: TGCAGCGTTGAAGGGGGGCGGGGGGCCGGGCAGGTGACAGATACGCAGTATTTT. Translation gives CSVEGGRGAGQVTDTQYF.

The chain joins TRBV9 to TRBJ1-4, with D tentatively TRBD1 (6 bases). V lost 4 bases and J 0 bases, leaving 13 bases between the germline ends. CDR3 length: 16 amino acids. Germline CDR1 is SGDLS and CDR2 is YYNGEE. CDR3 in amino acids: CASSPQTGPTNEKLFF. The CDR3 DNA reads as TGTGCCAGCAGCCCACAGACAGGTCCAACTAATGAAAAACTGTTTTTT. The full variable domain, completed using reference TRBV9 and TRBJ1-4, is DSGVTQTPKHLITATGQRVTLRCSPRSGDLSVYWYQQSLDQGLQFLIQYYNGEERAKGNILERFSAQQFPDLHSELNLSSLELGDSALYFCASSPQTGPTNEKLFFGSGTQLSVL.

The chain joins TRBV25-1 to TRBJ1-3, with 8 bases lining up with TRBD1. Germline values: CDR1 MGHDK, CDR2 SYGVNS. V was pared by 4 bases and J by 3 bases, with 8 bases of the junction left unmatched. The CDR3 extends over 16 amino acids. CDR3 nucleotide sequence: TGTGCCAGCAGTGGGAGATGGACAGGGCTTGGAAACACCATATATTTT. Translating gives CASSGRWTGLGNTIYF.

The chain links TRBV30 to TRBJ1-5; weak D call: TRBD1 (6 bases). CDR1 GTSNPN and CDR2 SVGIG come from the germline V gene (reference sequence). V lost 3 bases to trimming and J lost 1 base, with 10 bases between them. The CDR3 is made up of 14 amino acids. The CDR3 is CAWSEGGSNQPQHF. The CDR3 coding sequence is TGTGCCTGGAGCGAAGGGGGAAGCAATCAGCCCCAGCATTTT.

The genes are TRBV27 and TRBJ2-2; D gene uncertain. The V and J ends lost 10 bases and 6 bases respectively, with 18 bases between them. CDR3 length: 14 amino acids. Per the germline V gene, CDR1 is MNHEY and CDR2 is SMNVEV (reference sequence). The CDR3 protein is CATQFRTVPGELFF. CDR3 DNA: TGTGCCACCCAGTTCAGGACGGTTCCCGGGGAGCTGTTTTTT.

The chain couples TRBV19 to TRBJ2-1; 9 bases align to TRBD1. Trimming took 9 bases from V and 4 from J; bases not matched to a gene: 13. The CDR3 runs to 16 residues. Germline CDR1 is LNHDA and CDR2 is SQIVND (reference sequence). The CDR3 region is CASGPGTGRWYNEQFF. The CDR3 DNA is TGTGCCAGCGGTCCCGGGACAGGGCGCTGGTACAATGAGCAGTTCTTC.

The chain joins TRBV6-1 to TRBJ1-6; D unclear. Germline V gene sequence: CDR1 MNHNS, CDR2 SASEGT. The length of the CDR3 is 14 residues. Trimming stripped 3 bases from V and 0 bases from J, with 3 bases between. CDR3 loop: CASSEASYNSPLHF. CDR3 DNA sequence: TGTGCCAGCAGTGAGGCCTCCTATAATTCACCCCTCCACTTT.

The chain is built from TRBV10-3 and TRBJ2-7; D may be TRBD2 (7 bases). The germline V gene encodes CDR1 ENHRY and CDR2 SYGVKD. Trimming cost V 4 bases and J 7 bases, with 14 bases left between them. The CDR3 loop spans 13 amino acids. CDR3 sequence reads: CAISVAGAGEQYF. The CDR3 region has the DNA TGTGCCATCAGTGTGGCGGGGGCAGGTGAGCAGTACTTC.

This sequence joins TRBV6-5 and TRBJ2-3; D might be TRBD1 or TRBD2, each matching 7 bases. The germline V gene encodes CDR1 MNHEY and CDR2 SVGAGI. V was shortened by 6 bases and J by 2 bases, with 15 bases between the two germline ends. This CDR3 is 15 amino acids long. DNA for the CDR3: TGTGCCAGCAGCCTCTCAGGGGGGGCCACAGATACGCAGTATTTT. Amino acids: CASSLSGGATDTQYF.

The chain joins TRBV27 to TRBJ1-4; D uncertain. Trimming cost V 6 bases and J 3 bases, with 14 bases left between them. The CDR3 is 15 residues long. Per germline, CDR1 MNHEY and CDR2 SMNVEV (reference sequence). CDR3 coding DNA: TGTGCCAGCAGAGGAAGAATAGAGTCTAATGAAAAACTGTTTTTT. This codes for CASRGRIESNEKLFF.